The 27 T cell receptor beta chains below come from one sample, sequenced in a study of cytomegalovirus exposure and HLA in healthy donors. Vbeta (60) and Jbeta (13) primers were used in the PCR. TCRdb's copy holds only in-frame clones and misses some; the assay was immunoSEQ multiplex PCR. The profile shows 250,000 or so clones, roughly 84% of them singletons. The sample comprised PBMCs. The receptors shown here come from a human donor in good health.

This clone has more than one count but fewer than ten. This sequence joins TRBV28 and TRBJ1-5, with D possibly being TRBD1 (5 bases). Per germline, CDR1 MDHEN and CDR2 SYDVKM. The ends were cut back, 9 bases at V and 2 bases at J, with 8 bases in the middle. The CDR3 has 12 residues. CDR3 protein: CASGGGNQPQHF. The CDR3 DNA reads TGTGCCAGTGGGGGGGGCAATCAGCCCCAGCATTTT.

This chain joins TRBV7-9 and TRBJ2-1, with 9 bases fitting TRBD1. The germline V gene encodes CDR1 SEHNR and CDR2 FQNEAQ (reference sequence). CDR3 length equals 15 residues. Trimming took 5 bases from V and 2 from J; bases not matched to a gene: 4. This CDR3 is CASSSGQGPYNEQFF. CDR3 sequence (DNA): TGTGCCAGCAGCAGCGGACAGGGGCCCTACAATGAGCAGTTCTTC.

This clone was seen just once. V gene TRBV4-3 combines with J gene TRBJ2-7; 9 bases align to TRBD2. This CDR3 comprises 14 residues. Germline assignment: CDR1 LGHNA and CDR2 YSLEER. J was trimmed by 5 bases and V by 4 bases; bases with no gene match: 6. CDR3: CASSPRIAGDEQYF. CDR3 coding DNA: TGCGCCAGCAGCCCCCGGATAGCGGGAGACGAGCAGTACTTC.

The chain carries TRBV7-9 and TRBJ2-5; TRBD2 agrees at 15 bases. Germline-derived CDR1 and CDR2 are SEHNR and FQNEAQ (reference sequence). The CDR3 is 17 amino acids. Unmatched junction bases numbered 6, after V lost 2 bases and J lost 5 bases. The CDR3 sequence is CASSLTGLAGGQETQYF. The DNA of the CDR3 is TGTGCCAGCAGCTTAACGGGACTAGCGGGAGGTCAGGAGACCCAGTACTTC.

The chain links TRBV19 to TRBJ2-1, with TRBD1 matching over 7 bases. V shed 10 bases, J shed 8 bases, and the junction held 17 bases outside the gene matches. The CDR3 is 15 amino acids. Germline values: CDR1 LNHDA, CDR2 SQIVND (reference sequence). The CDR3 DNA follows: TGTGCCACCCCACGTCACAGGGGCTCTCGTGATGAGCAGTTCTTC. This encodes CATPRHRGSRDEQFF. The entire variable domain, with the rest obtained from reference TRBV19 and TRBJ2-1, is as follows: DGGITQSPKYLFRKEGQNVTLSCEQNLNHDAMYWYRQDPGQGLRLIYYSQIVNDFQKGDIAEGYSVSREKKESFPLTVTSAQKNPTAFYLCATPRHRGSRDEQFFGPGTRLTVL.

CDR3 DNA: TGTGCCATCAGTGACCCGTATTGGAGAGCTAGCGGGAGGTTGGAAGTTGGCACAGATACGCAGTATTTT. It is translated as CAISDPYWRASGRLEVGTDTQYF. The rearrangement uses TRBV10-3 and TRBJ2-3, with 11 bases that match TRBD2. CDR1 is ENHRY, CDR2 SYGVKD, per germline. The J segment lost 1 base and the V segment lost 3 bases, leaving 24 bases of the junction unmatched. There are 23 residues in the CDR3.

The chain employs TRBV5-1 and TRBJ2-7; TRBD2 agrees at 9 bases. J gave up 0 bases and V 4 bases, and 8 bases lay outside the gene matches. The V gene's germline CDR1 is SGHRS and CDR2 YFSETQ. The CDR3 spans 16 residues. Here the CDR3 reads CASSTTLAGYSYEQYF. The CDR3 DNA is TGCGCCAGCAGCACAACACTAGCGGGTTACTCCTACGAGCAGTACTTC.

In DNA, the CDR3 is TGTGCCAGCAGTTGGACAGGTGAAGTATACGAGCAGTACTTC. Its protein is CASSWTGEVYEQYF. The chain joins TRBV6-6 to TRBJ2-7; 7 bases fit TRBD1. Trimming cost V 4 bases and J 4 bases; bases outside gene matches: 7. This CDR3 is built from 14 residues. The germline V gene has CDR1 MNHNY and CDR2 SVGAGI (reference sequence).

The CDR3 loop is CASSQKDRGTDTQYF. CDR3 in DNA: TGTGCCAGCAGCCAAAAGGACAGAGGCACAGATACGCAGTATTTT. The chain employs TRBV4-2 and TRBJ2-3; a possible D gene is TRBD1 (6 bases). The germline V gene encodes CDR1 LGHNA and CDR2 YNFKEQ. V gave up 2 bases and J gave up 1 base, with 10 bases separating them. The CDR3 covers 15 residues.

This clone was recorded only once. The chain couples TRBV7-8 to TRBJ2-5; D not resolved. The CDR3 consists of 12 residues. The V end lost 0 bases, the J end lost 4 bases, and 3 bases lay between the germline ends. The germline V gene has CDR1 SGHVS and CDR2 FQNEAQ. The CDR3 is CASSLAGETQYF. For the CDR3, the DNA is TGTGCCAGCAGCTTAGCCGGAGAGACCCAGTACTTC.

V gene TRBV21-1 combines with J gene TRBJ2-5; TRBD2, the table's D call, was not compared with the DNA. The closer fit of TRBJ2-7 to the DNA end suggests the J call may be wrong. TRBV21-1 is deemed a pseudogene. The CDR3 loop spans 14 amino acids. CDR3 bases: TGTGCCAGCAGCAAAGCTGACTCCTCCTACGAGCAGTACTTC. It specifies CASSKADSSYEQYF.

V is TRBV7-9 and J is TRBJ2-3, with TRBD2 identical over 12 bases. CDR3 length: 17 residues. V was pared by 1 base and J by 5 bases, with 7 bases of the junction left unmatched. From germline, CDR1 is SEHNR and CDR2 FQNEAQ (reference sequence). In DNA form, the CDR3 reads TGTGCCAGCAGCTTAGGGACTAGCGGGACTATTGGAGATACGCAGTATTTT. Its translation: CASSLGTSGTIGDTQYF.

V usage is TRBV14 and J usage is TRBJ1-1; 8 bases are shared with TRBD1. From germline, CDR1 is SGHDN and CDR2 FVKESK. The CDR3 runs 14 residues. The V gene end was trimmed by 5 bases and the J gene end by 3 bases; junction bases not matched to a gene: 5. CDR3 sequence reads: CASSIRGLDTEAFF. CDR3 nucleotides: TGTGCCAGCAGCATCAGGGGGCTTGACACTGAAGCTTTCTTT. The entire variable domain, with the rest obtained from reference TRBV14 and TRBJ1-1, is as follows: EAGVTQFPSHSVIEKGQTVTLRCDPISGHDNLYWYRRVMGKEIKFLLHFVKESKQDESGMPNNRFLAERTGGTYSTLKVQPAELEDSGVYFCASSIRGLDTEAFFGQGTRLTVV.

With regard to this clone: The same CDR3 also results from other DNA sequences found in this sample. The chain links TRBV7-2 to TRBJ1-5; no firm D call. The CDR3 is 13 amino acids. Per the germline V gene, CDR1 is SGHTA and CDR2 is FQGNSA. V lost 4 bases and J 7 bases, leaving 11 bases between the germline ends. DNA of the CDR3: TGTGCCAGCAGCTATCGCGGTCAACAGCCCCAGCATTTT. Translating gives CASSYRGQQPQHF.

Concerning this clone itself: One junction end does not reproduce the germline sequence, and a read error may be involved. The chain combines TRBV7-9 with TRBJ1-1; D unclear. Germline CDR1 reads SEHNR; CDR2 reads FQNEAQ (reference sequence). This CDR3 is built from 14 residues. CDR3 in DNA: TGTTCCAGCAGCTGGGAGTTAAGGGACACTGAAGCTTTCTTT. Translation: CSSSWELRDTEAFF.

The chain combines TRBV18 with TRBJ2-3; D unclear. V shed 2 bases and J shed 4 bases, with 7 bases lying between them. Germline V gene sequence: CDR1 KGHSH, CDR2 LQKENI. The CDR3 runs 13 residues. This CDR3 reads CASSPTPADTQYF. The CDR3, as DNA: TGTGCCAGCTCACCAACTCCGGCAGATACGCAGTATTTT.

The rearrangement links TRBV25-1 to TRBJ2-7, with D possibly being TRBD1 (6 bases). Between the trimmed V and J ends, which lost 1 base and 3 bases, there was a span of 7 bases. This CDR3 contains 13 residues. Germline CDR1 is MGHDK and CDR2 is SYGVNS. In nucleotides, the CDR3 is TGTGCCAGCAGTGAATCAGGGGTCTACGAGCAGTACTTC. It codes for CASSESGVYEQYF.

This clone was observed a handful of times. The V call is TRBV2, the J call TRBJ1-3, with a possible D match to TRBD1 (6 bases). Germline V CDR1 and CDR2: SNHLY, FYNNEI. The CDR3 has 13 amino acids. The germline V and J ends were trimmed by 7 bases and 3 bases, with 10 bases remaining between them. The CDR3 sequence: CASIQGNGNTIYF. DNA for the CDR3: TGTGCCAGCATTCAGGGGAATGGAAACACCATATATTTT.

The CDR3 protein is CASSQSGGGADYGYTF. DNA of the CDR3: TGTGCCAGCAGCCAATCAGGTGGGGGGGCGGACTATGGCTACACCTTC. V gene TRBV4-2 combines with J gene TRBJ1-2; D is perhaps TRBD1 (6 bases). CDR1 is LGHNA, CDR2 YNFKEQ, per germline. V lost 2 bases to trimming and J lost 3 bases, with 16 bases between them. The CDR3 is 16 amino acids.

V is TRBV18 and J is TRBJ2-5; TRBD1 agrees at 9 bases. The germline V gene has CDR1 KGHSH and CDR2 LQKENI. This CDR3 is built from 16 residues. Trimming removed 2 bases from V and 5 bases from J; junction bases left unmatched: 9. The CDR3 coding sequence is TGTGCCAGCTCACCAGTTTCACAGGGGGCGTGGGAGACCCAGTACTTC. As protein: CASSPVSQGAWETQYF.

The J gene is TRBJ2-3, the V gene TRBV30; 10 nucleotides line up with TRBD2. J lost 4 bases, V lost 7 bases, and 11 bases had no gene match. The V gene's germline CDR1 is GTSNPN and CDR2 SVGIG (reference sequence). This CDR3 contains 15 residues. This chain's CDR3 is CALTKLAGAPDTQYF. DNA for the CDR3: TGTGCCTTGACAAAGCTAGCGGGAGCCCCAGATACGCAGTATTTT. Filled out from reference TRBV30 and TRBJ2-3, the complete variable domain reads SQTIHQWPATLVQPVGSPLSLECTVEGTSNPNLYWYRQAAGRGLQLLFYSVGIGQISSEVPQNLSASRPQDRQFILSSKKLLLSDSGFYLCALTKLAGAPDTQYFGPGTRLTVL.

The chain has TRBV6-5 and TRBJ2-1, with a weak D call TRBD2 (5 bases). Germline loops: CDR1 MNHEY, CDR2 SVGAGI. Deletions cut 2 bases from V and 5 bases from J, with 10 bases between. The CDR3 spans 14 residues. In DNA, the CDR3 is TGTGCCAGCAGTTACCTGCGGGCTGACAATGAGCAGTTCTTC. It codes for CASSYLRADNEQFF.

The gene calls are TRBV5-4 and TRBJ2-6; D possibly corresponds to TRBD1 (6 bases). CDR3 length: 17 amino acids. Germline V CDR1 and CDR2: SGHNT, YYREEE (reference sequence). Trimming took 0 bases from V and 2 from J, leaving 12 bases between them. The CDR3 region has the DNA TGTGCCAGCAGCTTGGTCGACAGGTCCCCTGGGGCCAACGTCCTGACTTTC. This codes for CASSLVDRSPGANVLTF.

The chain joins TRBV5-1 to TRBJ2-3, with a weak D call TRBD2 (5 bases). The CDR3 has 12 residues. The ends were cut back, 6 bases at V and 6 bases at J, with 11 bases in the middle. Germline V gives CDR1 SGHRS, CDR2 YFSETQ. CDR3 sequence reads: CASTEGADTQYF. CDR3 in DNA: TGCGCCAGCACTGAGGGAGCGGATACGCAGTATTTT.

V usage is TRBV2 and J usage is TRBJ2-5; a weak D match, TRBD2 (6 bases). This CDR3 contains 15 residues. Germline V gene lookup returns CDR1 SNHLY and CDR2 FYNNEI. V lost 4 bases to trimming and J lost 5 bases, with 17 bases between them. In DNA form, the CDR3 reads TGTGCCAGCAGTGTCTCGGGAGTATTCGGTGAGACCCAGTACTTC. Protein: CASSVSGVFGETQYF.

The chain is built from TRBV6-5 and TRBJ2-5, with a weak D call TRBD2 (5 bases). V dropped 10 bases and J dropped 5 bases, with 14 bases sitting between them. CDR3 length: 12 amino acids. Germline assignment: CDR1 MNHEY and CDR2 SVGAGI. The DNA for the CDR3 is TGTGCCACCTGTGCCCCGGGGGAGACCCAGTACTTC. The encoded protein is CATCAPGETQYF.

The rearrangement uses TRBV7-2 and TRBJ2-5; 12 bases are shared with TRBD2. Germline assignment: CDR1 SGHTA and CDR2 FQGNSA. With V trimmed by 4 bases and J by 2 bases, 8 bases remained unmatched. CDR3 length: 17 amino acids. The CDR3 DNA is TGTGCCAGCAGCTCTTATGGACTAGCGGGATCACAAGAGACCCAGTACTTC. It specifies CASSSYGLAGSQETQYF.